This TCR beta chain was recovered during a study of cytomegalovirus exposure and HLA in healthy donors. General study points: There was a cluster of highly shared sequence variants that was likely a sequencing artifact.

About this clone itself: Its target is unknown.

Trimming cost V 4 bases and J 5 bases, with 15 bases left between them. Germline V gene lookup returns CDR1 SGHTA and CDR2 FQGTGA. CDR3 size: 15 residues. PCR used 60 Vbeta primers and 13 Jbeta primers. The assay was immunoSEQ multiplex PCR, and TCRdb's table has in-frame clones only and misses some. The table shows roughly 180,000 clones, with 76% occurring only once. The sample consisted of PBMCs. This chain uses TRBV7-3 with TRBJ2-1, with D possibly matching TRBD2 (6 bases). The TCR was taken from a woman between 25 and 40 years old in good health and CMV-seropositive. In DNA form, the CDR3 reads TGTGCCAGCAGCTCGGGACTCGGGGGACACAATGAGCAGTTCTTC. Protein: CASSSGLGGHNEQFF.